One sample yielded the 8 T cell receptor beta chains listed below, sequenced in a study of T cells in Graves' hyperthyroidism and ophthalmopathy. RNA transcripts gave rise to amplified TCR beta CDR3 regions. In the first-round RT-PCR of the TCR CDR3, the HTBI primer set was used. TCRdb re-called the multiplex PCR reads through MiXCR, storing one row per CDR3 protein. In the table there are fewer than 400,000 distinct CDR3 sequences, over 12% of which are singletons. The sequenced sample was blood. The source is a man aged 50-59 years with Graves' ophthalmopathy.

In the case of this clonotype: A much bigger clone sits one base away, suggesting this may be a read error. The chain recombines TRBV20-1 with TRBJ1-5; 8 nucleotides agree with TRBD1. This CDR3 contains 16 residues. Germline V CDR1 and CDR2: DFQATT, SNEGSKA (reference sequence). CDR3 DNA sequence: TGCGGTGCTAGCCTAGTTACAGGGGGGGTAAATCAGCCCCAGCATTTT. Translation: CGASLVTGGVNQPQHF.

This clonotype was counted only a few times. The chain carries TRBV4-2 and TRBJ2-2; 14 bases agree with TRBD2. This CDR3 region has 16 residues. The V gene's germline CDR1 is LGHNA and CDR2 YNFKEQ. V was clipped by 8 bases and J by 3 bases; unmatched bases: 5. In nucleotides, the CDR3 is TGTGCCAGCGGGGGGACTAGCGGGAGAGACACCGGGGAGCTGTTTTTT. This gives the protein CASGGTSGRDTGELFF.

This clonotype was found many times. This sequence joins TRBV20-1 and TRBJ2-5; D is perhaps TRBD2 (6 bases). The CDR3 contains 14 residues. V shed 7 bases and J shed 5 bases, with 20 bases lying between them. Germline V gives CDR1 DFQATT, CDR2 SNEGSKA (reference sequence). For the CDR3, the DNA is TGCAGTGTACCCTGGGGACTGTCTGTGGAGACCCAGTACTTC. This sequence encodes CSVPWGLSVETQYF.

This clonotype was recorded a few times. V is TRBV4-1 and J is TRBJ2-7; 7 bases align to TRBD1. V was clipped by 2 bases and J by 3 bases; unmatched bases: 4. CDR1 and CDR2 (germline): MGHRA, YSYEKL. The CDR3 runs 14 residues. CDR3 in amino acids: CASSQLTGVYEQYF. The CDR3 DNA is TGCGCCAGCAGCCAACTAACAGGGGTCTACGAGCAGTACTTC.

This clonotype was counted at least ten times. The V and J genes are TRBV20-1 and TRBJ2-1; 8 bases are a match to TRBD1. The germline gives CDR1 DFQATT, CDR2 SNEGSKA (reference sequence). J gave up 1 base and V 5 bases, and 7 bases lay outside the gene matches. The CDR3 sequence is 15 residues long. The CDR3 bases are TGCAGTGCTGCGTTTACAGGGGGATCCTACAATGAGCAGTTCTTC. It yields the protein CSAAFTGGSYNEQFF.

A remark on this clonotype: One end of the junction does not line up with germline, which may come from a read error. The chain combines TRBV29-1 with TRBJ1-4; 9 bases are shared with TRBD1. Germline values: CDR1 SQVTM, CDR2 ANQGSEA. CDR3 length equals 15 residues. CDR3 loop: CSAEEQTGGGEKLFF. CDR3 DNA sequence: TGCAGCGCTGAAGAACAGACAGGGGGAGGAGAAAAACTGTTTTTT.

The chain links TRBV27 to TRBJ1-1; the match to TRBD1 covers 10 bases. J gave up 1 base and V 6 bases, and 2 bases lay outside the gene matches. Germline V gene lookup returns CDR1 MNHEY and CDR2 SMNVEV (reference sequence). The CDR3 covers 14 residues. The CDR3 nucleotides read TGTGCCAGCAGAAGACAGGGGGCGAACACTGAAGCTTTCTTT. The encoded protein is CASRRQGANTEAFF.

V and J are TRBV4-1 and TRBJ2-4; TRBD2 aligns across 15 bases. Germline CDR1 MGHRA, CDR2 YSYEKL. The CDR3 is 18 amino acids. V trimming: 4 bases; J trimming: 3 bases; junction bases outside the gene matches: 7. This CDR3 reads CASSPGLAGGRVKNIQYF. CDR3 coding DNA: TGCGCCAGCAGCCCCGGACTAGCGGGAGGGCGGGTCAAAAACATTCAGTACTTC.